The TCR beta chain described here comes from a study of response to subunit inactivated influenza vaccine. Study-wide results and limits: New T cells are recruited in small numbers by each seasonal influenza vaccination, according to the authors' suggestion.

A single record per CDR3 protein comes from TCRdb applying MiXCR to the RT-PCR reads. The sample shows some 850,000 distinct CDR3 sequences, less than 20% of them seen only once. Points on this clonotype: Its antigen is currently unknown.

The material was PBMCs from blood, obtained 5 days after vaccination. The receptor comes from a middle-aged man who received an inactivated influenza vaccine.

CDR3 nucleotides: TGTGCCAGCAGTTACGGCGGAACCGTCTATGGCTACACCTTC. It encodes CASSYGGTVYGYTF. The J gene is TRBJ1-2, the V gene TRBV6-5; no clear D gene. CDR1 is MNHEY and CDR2 is SVGAGI in the germline V gene. Trimming took 2 bases from V and 4 from J, leaving 11 bases between them. The CDR3 length is 14 residues.